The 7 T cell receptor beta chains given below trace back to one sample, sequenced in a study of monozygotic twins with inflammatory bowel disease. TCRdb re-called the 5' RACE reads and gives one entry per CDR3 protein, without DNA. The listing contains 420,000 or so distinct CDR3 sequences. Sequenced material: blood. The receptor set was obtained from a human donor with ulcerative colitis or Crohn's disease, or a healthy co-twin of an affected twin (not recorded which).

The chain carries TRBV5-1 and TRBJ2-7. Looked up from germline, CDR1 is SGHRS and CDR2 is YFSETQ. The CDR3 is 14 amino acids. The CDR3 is CASSLAVNSYEQYF.

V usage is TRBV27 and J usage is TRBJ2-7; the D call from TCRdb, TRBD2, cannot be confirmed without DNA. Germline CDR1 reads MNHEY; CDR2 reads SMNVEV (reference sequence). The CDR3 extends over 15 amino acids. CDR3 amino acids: CASSPEGSPDYEQYF.

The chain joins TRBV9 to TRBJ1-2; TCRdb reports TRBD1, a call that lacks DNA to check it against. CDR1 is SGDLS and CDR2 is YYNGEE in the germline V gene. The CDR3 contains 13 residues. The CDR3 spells CASSVQGAFGYTF.

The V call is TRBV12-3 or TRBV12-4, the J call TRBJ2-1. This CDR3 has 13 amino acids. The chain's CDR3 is CASSYSENNEQFF.

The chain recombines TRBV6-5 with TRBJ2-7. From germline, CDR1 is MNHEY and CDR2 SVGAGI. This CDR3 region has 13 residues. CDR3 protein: CASSYSAEYEQYF.

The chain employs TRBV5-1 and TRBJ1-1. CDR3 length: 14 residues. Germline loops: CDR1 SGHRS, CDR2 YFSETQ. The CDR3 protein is CASSLALENTEAFF.

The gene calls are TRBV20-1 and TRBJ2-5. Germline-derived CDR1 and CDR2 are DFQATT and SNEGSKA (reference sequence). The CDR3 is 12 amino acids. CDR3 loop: CSARIVQETQYF.